This T cell receptor (beta chain) emerged from a study of shared clonotypes between healthy human individuals. Whole-study results and caveats: Naive subsets typically showed greater estimated richness than memory subsets. Relative to clonotypes present in all four donors, those not shared had lower generation probabilities.

Comment on this clone: The antigen remains unidentified.

Naive CD8 cells, CD45RO-negative and positively selected for CCR7, excluded terminally differentiated effector memory CD45RA+ cells. At a deep level, the assay was run. Authors' methods: ImmunoSEQ output held junction-only sequences without quality scores, so filtering differed. Measured with immunoSEQ multiplex PCR; TCRdb has only the in-frame clones, and not every one. V and J calls and clone size follow that table, whereas D and trimming were derived from the DNA. The table shows nearly 600,000 clones, with just under 97% occurring only once. Germline values: CDR1 SNHLY, CDR2 FYNNEI. The CDR3 runs to 14 residues. Trimming stripped 9 bases from V and 0 bases from J, with 12 bases between.

The genes are TRBV2 and TRBJ2-1; D gene unclear. This TCR was sampled from a woman in her twenties or thirties in good health. The sample taken for sequencing was naive CD8+ T cells sorted from blood. DNA for the CDR3: TGTGCCAGTCGCCCCCGGAGCTCCTACAATGAGCAGTTCTTC. Protein: CASRPRSSYNEQFF.